This T cell receptor (beta chain) was found in a study of glioma-infiltrating T cells. Findings and caveats of the study: Non-neoplastic patients had below-expected tissue-blood divergence, while all gliomas exceeded expectation. Very few CDR3 sequences were shared between tissue and blood.

Using RNA template, CDR3s of TCR alpha and beta were amplified with iRepertoire arm-PCR. TCRdb analysed the multiplex PCR reads with MiXCR anew, one entry per CDR3 protein. Altogether roughly 100,000 distinct CDR3 sequences are present, around 28% being singletons, with the ten largest covering 44%. The CDR3 is 14 residues long. CDR1 is SGHTA and CDR2 is FQGNSA in the germline V gene. V lost 5 bases, J lost 2 bases, and 5 bases stayed unmatched. This clonotype has at least ten counts. Its antigen is as yet unknown. The J gene is TRBJ2-7, the V gene TRBV7-2, with TRBD1 matching over 8 bases. The TCR originated in a human donor with low-grade glioma or glioblastoma, undergoing nonglioma brain surgery, or in good health (not recorded which). The specimen sequenced was glioma tissue, nonneoplastic brain tissue, or PBMCs (not recorded which). Here the CDR3 reads CASSIWTGTYEQYF. DNA for the CDR3: TGTGCCAGCAGCATCTGGACAGGGACCTACGAGCAGTACTTC.